This entry concerns a single T cell receptor beta chain. Trimming took 0 bases from V and 4 from J, leaving 13 bases between them. Germline V CDR1 and CDR2: MGHRA, YSYEKL. CDR3 size: 15 residues. The library came from three nested PCR rounds adapted from ARM-PCR protocols. TCRdb called the multiplex PCR reads again in MiXCR, with one record for every CDR3 protein. The repertoire includes approximately 120,000 distinct CDR3 sequences, about 61% of them detected once, and 15% to 20% sits in the top ten. This entry belongs to a study of tumor and adjacent non-tumor tissue in lung cancer. Overall study context: The patients, some ten men and 5 women, were 31 to 76 with stage I to III disease.

The template was RNA from unsorted bulk tissue. More than 3 cm separated this lung sample from the edge of the tumor. Chemotherapy-naive patients with new lung cancer underwent thoracic surgery in China, August–late 2014. The sample comprised distant non-tumor lung tissue. The TCR comes from a man between 60 and 75 years old with non-small cell lung cancer. V usage is TRBV4-1 and J usage is TRBJ2-7, with D possibly being TRBD1 (5 bases). The CDR3 is CASSQEGWTSYEQYF. The DNA for the CDR3 is TGCGCCAGCAGCCAAGAAGGCTGGACAAGTTACGAGCAGTACTTC.